Shown below are 23 T cell receptor beta chains from a single sample sequenced in a study of blood T cell repertoires in COVID-19. Profiling relied on immunoSEQ multiplex PCR, and the TCRdb table lists in-frame clones only, not all of them. The profile shows about 75,000 clones, over 75% of them singletons. Material: peripheral blood. The receptor set was obtained from a human donor in a cohort sampled during active COVID-19.

The CDR3 region is CASSQDQYTIYF. CDR3 sequence (DNA): TGTGCCAGCAGCCAAGATCAGTACACCATATATTTT. The genes are TRBV14 and TRBJ1-3; D ambiguous. V gave up 0 bases and J gave up 8 bases, with 5 bases separating them. In germline, CDR1 is SGHDN, CDR2 FVKESK. The CDR3 runs 12 residues.

The DNA for the CDR3 is TGTGCCAGCAGCGGGCGTGGGCAGCCGGGGAATGAGCAGTTCTTC. Translated: CASSGRGQPGNEQFF. The chain is built from TRBV13 and TRBJ2-1; D may be TRBD2 (5 bases). With 5 bases removed from V and 7 bases from J, the gap between germline ends came to 18 bases. The CDR3 has 15 residues. Germline V gene data show CDR1 as PRHDT and CDR2 as FYEKMQ (reference sequence).

V is TRBV5-1 and J is TRBJ2-5; 14 bases align to TRBD2. The CDR3 has 16 amino acids. CDR1 is SGHRS and CDR2 is YFSETQ in the germline V gene. The trim removed 4 bases at V and 1 base at J, leaving 3 bases unmatched. The CDR3 coding sequence is TGCGCCAGCAGCCCAGGACTAGCGGGGGGCCAAGAGACCCAGTACTTC. It yields the protein CASSPGLAGGQETQYF.

This CDR3 reads CASSQGGEILQYF. The CDR3 DNA is TGTGCCAGCAGCCAAGGAGGCGAGATCCTGCAGTACTTC. V usage is TRBV14 and J usage is TRBJ2-7; D is unclear. The length of the CDR3 is 13 residues. Trimming left V 1 base short and J 9 bases short, with 13 bases between. The germline V gene has CDR1 SGHDN and CDR2 FVKESK.

The chain couples TRBV11-2 to TRBJ2-3, with D tentatively TRBD2 (5 bases). Germline CDR1 reads SGHAT; CDR2 reads FQNNGV. Trimming left V 5 bases short and J 2 bases short, with 8 bases between. This CDR3 is 13 amino acids long. The CDR3 reads CASSHGDTDTQYF. The CDR3 DNA is TGTGCCAGCAGCCACGGGGACACAGATACGCAGTATTTT.

The J gene is TRBJ1-4, the V gene TRBV3-1 (or the pseudogene TRBV3-2); D not certain. The V end was cut by 4 bases, the J end by 5 bases, with 8 bases between. The CDR3 is 13 amino acids. CDR1 is LGHDT and CDR2 is YNNKEL in the germline V gene (reference sequence). CDR3 sequence: CASSPIQNEKLFF. CDR3 nucleotide sequence: TGTGCCAGCAGCCCAATCCAGAATGAAAAACTGTTTTTT.

V and J are TRBV24-1 and TRBJ2-3, with D tentatively TRBD2 (6 bases). Germline V lookup: CDR1 KGHDR, CDR2 SFDVKD. This CDR3 is built from 15 residues. V lost 7 bases, J lost 0 bases, and 13 bases lay in between. The CDR3 spells CATSVGGASTDTQYF. The CDR3 DNA sequence: TGTGCCACCAGCGTGGGCGGGGCCAGCACAGATACGCAGTATTTT.

This clone appeared once. V gene TRBV6-5 combines with J gene TRBJ2-1; TRBD1 is a possible D gene (5 bases). Germline values: CDR1 MNHEY, CDR2 SVGAGI. V was shortened by 8 bases and J by 6 bases, with 17 bases between the two germline ends. This CDR3 has 14 amino acids. The CDR3, as DNA: TGTGCCAGCGCGACACCAATGGGGCGCAATGAGCAGTTCTTC. It yields the protein CASATPMGRNEQFF.

This clone was recorded once. The DNA of the CDR3 is TGTGCCAGCAGCGGCGGGACAGGGTTTTTAACTGAAGCTTTCTTT. Protein: CASSGGTGFLTEAFF. The gene calls are TRBV6-2 or TRBV6-3 and TRBJ1-1; 9 nucleotides align to TRBD1. This CDR3 has 15 residues. Germline CDR1 reads MNHEY; CDR2 reads SVGEGT. Trimming removed 6 bases from V and 5 bases from J; junction bases left unmatched: 10.

The genes are TRBV6-2 or TRBV6-3 and TRBJ1-2; perhaps TRBD1 as D (5 bases). Germline V CDR1 and CDR2: MNHEY, SVGEGT. The V gene lost 2 bases and the J gene lost 1 base, with 14 bases spanning the gap. There are 16 residues in the CDR3. CDR3 coding DNA: TGTGCCAGCAGTTACGCGGGGGAGACCGTTAACTATGGCTACACCTTC. Translating gives CASSYAGETVNYGYTF.

The genes are TRBV5-4 and TRBJ2-2; TRBD1 matches at 10 bases. Germline CDR1 reads SGHNT; CDR2 reads YYREEE (reference sequence). V trimming: 1 base; J trimming: 7 bases; junction bases outside the gene matches: 4. The CDR3 is 15 amino acids. CDR3 nucleotides: TGTGCCAGCAGCTTGCAGGGGACAGGGGTCGGGGAGCTGTTTTTT. Translation gives CASSLQGTGVGELFF.

The chain employs TRBV3-1 (or the pseudogene TRBV3-2) and TRBJ1-2, with TRBD1 as a possible D gene (6 bases). Germline V gene sequence: CDR1 LGHDT, CDR2 YNNKEL (reference sequence). This CDR3 is 13 amino acids long. V lost 3 bases to trimming and J lost 8 bases, with 13 bases between them. The chain's CDR3 is CASSHPGVGGYTF. The CDR3 DNA sequence: TGTGCCAGCAGCCACCCAGGGGTGGGCGGCTACACCTTC.

The chain couples TRBV6-1 to TRBJ2-5; 12 positions match TRBD1. CDR1 is MNHNS and CDR2 is SASEGT in the germline V gene. This CDR3 spans 15 amino acids. Losses at the gene ends were 2 bases for V and 4 bases for J; bases not matched to a gene: 2. CDR3 region: CASSERDRGRETQYF. The CDR3 nucleotides read TGTGCCAGCAGTGAAAGGGACAGGGGGCGAGAGACCCAGTACTTC.

This clone was seen only once. J is TRBJ2-2 and V is TRBV2, with 9 bases identical to TRBD1. The germline V gene encodes CDR1 SNHLY and CDR2 FYNNEI. Trimming took 6 bases from V and 6 from J; bases not matched to a gene: 11. The CDR3 has 16 residues. CDR3 nucleotide sequence: TGTGCCAGCAGGGACCCTCTGACAGGGGGGCCCGGGGAGCTGTTTTTT. Translating gives CASRDPLTGGPGELFF.

The chain carries TRBV12-3 or TRBV12-4 and TRBJ1-3; weak D call: TRBD1 (5 bases). V lost 3 bases and J 10 bases, leaving 7 bases between the germline ends. The CDR3 runs to 11 residues. CDR3 DNA sequence: TGTGCCAGCAGTTTGGAGGGGACCATATATTTT. The encoded protein is CASSLEGTIYF.

The rearrangement links TRBV3-1 (or the pseudogene TRBV3-2) to TRBJ2-3; a weak D match, TRBD2 (5 bases). Germline-derived CDR1 and CDR2 are LGHDT and YNNKEL (reference sequence). The CDR3 loop spans 17 amino acids. V was cut by 0 bases and J by 0 bases, with 13 bases left in between. The chain's CDR3 is CASSQDLPGVSTDTQYF. The CDR3 DNA reads TGTGCCAGCAGCCAAGACCTCCCCGGGGTCAGCACAGATACGCAGTATTTT.

The CDR3 DNA follows: TGTGCCAGTAGTATAGAAGCCACGGCAGCGGGGGCCCAAGAGACCCAGTACTTC. Encoded protein: CASSIEATAAGAQETQYF. The rearrangement joins TRBV19 to TRBJ2-5, with TRBD2 identical over 8 bases. The CDR3 is 18 residues long. Losses at the gene ends were 0 bases for V and 1 base for J; bases not matched to a gene: 10. Germline V gene sequence: CDR1 LNHDA, CDR2 SQIVND (reference sequence).

This chain connects TRBV7-9 to TRBJ1-3; D possibly corresponds to TRBD1 (5 bases). Germline loops: CDR1 SEHNR, CDR2 FQNEAQ (reference sequence). The CDR3 extends over 15 amino acids. The V gene lost 5 bases and the J gene lost 0 bases, with 11 bases spanning the gap. DNA of the CDR3: TGTGCCAGCAGCGGCGGGGCCCGCTCTGGAAACACCATATATTTT. Translated: CASSGGARSGNTIYF.

CDR3 bases: TGTGCCAGCAGCCCCTCGGGGGGGCGCGGCACAGATACGCAGTATTTT. This sequence encodes CASSPSGGRGTDTQYF. This chain uses TRBV5-4 with TRBJ2-3; 8 bases line up with TRBD2. The length of the CDR3 is 16 residues. V lost 4 bases, J lost 1 base, and 8 bases stayed unmatched. Germline CDR1 reads SGHNT; CDR2 reads YYREEE (reference sequence).

The chain has TRBV6-5 and TRBJ1-1; TRBD1 is a possible D gene (5 bases). Germline-derived CDR1 and CDR2 are MNHEY and SVGAGI. Between the trimmed V and J ends, which lost 6 bases and 6 bases, there was a span of 20 bases. The CDR3 has 15 residues. CDR3 sequence: CASRSPQGKGAEAFF. The CDR3 bases are TGTGCCAGCAGATCACCGCAGGGAAAGGGCGCTGAAGCTTTCTTT.

The genes are TRBV28 and TRBJ1-5, with no clear D. V lost 4 bases, J lost 0 bases, and 16 bases lay in between. CDR3 size: 17 residues. Looked up from germline, CDR1 is MDHEN and CDR2 is SYDVKM. The CDR3 reads CASSSHTGMGSNQPQHF. CDR3 in DNA: TGTGCCAGCAGTTCCCACACGGGGATGGGTAGCAATCAGCCCCAGCATTTT.

This clone has just one count. This chain links TRBV14 with TRBJ1-5; 9 bases are shared with TRBD1. CDR1 is SGHDN, CDR2 FVKESK, per germline. The CDR3 loop spans 13 amino acids. V lost 4 bases and J lost 6; bases outside the gene matches: 1. CDR3 in DNA: TGTGCCAGCAGCCGGGACAGGGCTCAGCCCCAGCATTTT. It encodes CASSRDRAQPQHF.

The chain is built from TRBV12-3 or TRBV12-4 and TRBJ1-2; 7 nucleotides agree with TRBD1. This CDR3 has 13 residues. The V segment lost 5 bases and the J segment 8 bases; nucleotides outside the gene matches: 8. The CDR3 sequence: CASSSRPQGGYTF. The CDR3 DNA reads TGTGCCAGCAGTAGCCGCCCACAGGGGGGCTACACCTTC.